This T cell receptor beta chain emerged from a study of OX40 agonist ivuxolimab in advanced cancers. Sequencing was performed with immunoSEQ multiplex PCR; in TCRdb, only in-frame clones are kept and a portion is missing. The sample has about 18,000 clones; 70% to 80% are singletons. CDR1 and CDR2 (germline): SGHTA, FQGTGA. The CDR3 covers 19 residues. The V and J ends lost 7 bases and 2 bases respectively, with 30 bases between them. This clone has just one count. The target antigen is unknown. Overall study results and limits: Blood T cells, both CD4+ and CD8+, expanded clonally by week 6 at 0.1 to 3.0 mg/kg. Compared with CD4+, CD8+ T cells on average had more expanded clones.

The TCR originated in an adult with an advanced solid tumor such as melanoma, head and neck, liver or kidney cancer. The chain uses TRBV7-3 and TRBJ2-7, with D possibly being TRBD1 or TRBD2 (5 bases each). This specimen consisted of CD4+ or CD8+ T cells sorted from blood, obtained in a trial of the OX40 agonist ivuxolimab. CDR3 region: CASTNSKDTKIRGAYEQYF. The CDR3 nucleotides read TGTGCCAGCACCAACTCCAAGGACACTAAAATACGAGGGGCCTACGAGCAGTACTTC.